The next 17 T cell receptor beta chains were all read from a single sample in a study of long-term antiretroviral therapy in people with HIV. It was version v3.0 of the immunoSEQ assay that was run at survey level. Libraries were prepared by immunoSEQ multiplex PCR; TCRdb keeps only in-frame clonotypes and omits some of them. The sample contains tens of thousands of clones, 86% of which appear only once. This sample comprised unsorted PBMCs, obtained 0.8 years after starting antiretroviral therapy. Receptors were obtained from a woman aged 25 to 39 with HIV.

This chain connects TRBV29-1 to TRBJ2-3; tentative D call: TRBD1 (6 bases). V gave up 0 bases and J gave up 6 bases, with 10 bases separating them. This CDR3 has 13 residues. The germline V gene encodes CDR1 SQVTM and CDR2 ANQGSEA. This chain's CDR3 is CSVEDLRGDTQYF. CDR3 bases: TGCAGCGTTGAAGATCTTAGGGGGGATACGCAGTATTTT.

The chain carries TRBV27 and TRBJ2-5; 8 bases agree with TRBD2. This CDR3 region has 14 residues. Germline values: CDR1 MNHEY, CDR2 SMNVEV (reference sequence). Trimming removed 6 bases from V and 7 bases from J; junction bases left unmatched: 10. Here the CDR3 reads CASSSTPGRGTQYF. The CDR3 DNA reads TGTGCCAGCAGCAGTACCCCCGGGAGGGGGACCCAGTACTTC.

The rearrangement uses TRBV7-6 and TRBJ2-5; no definite D call. The V gene lost 2 bases and the J gene lost 1 base, with 2 bases spanning the gap. Germline V gives CDR1 SGHVS, CDR2 FNYEAQ. The CDR3 spans 12 residues. CDR3 amino acids: CASSLPQETQYF. The CDR3 DNA sequence: TGTGCCAGCAGCTTACCCCAAGAGACCCAGTACTTC.

The chain has TRBV5-1 and TRBJ1-6; 7 nucleotides align to TRBD1. CDR3 length: 16 residues. The V and J ends lost 4 bases and 5 bases, in that order; junction bases with no gene match: 9. In germline, CDR1 is SGHRS, CDR2 YFSETQ. CDR3 bases: TGCGCCAGCAGCCTAACCTTTGACAGGGATAATTCACCCCTCCACTTT. Translation gives CASSLTFDRDNSPLHF.

V and J are TRBV2 and TRBJ1-2, with 9 bases aligning to TRBD1. Germline V lookup: CDR1 SNHLY, CDR2 FYNNEI. The CDR3 is 14 residues long. With 11 bases clipped from V and 4 bases from J, the junction kept 11 bases outside the gene matches. CDR3 protein: CAGYTGTGIYGYTF. DNA for the CDR3: TGTGCCGGATACACCGGGACAGGGATCTATGGCTACACCTTC.

CDR3 coding DNA: TGTGCCAGCGGGGGGGGATGGGACTATGGCTACACCTTC. Encoded protein: CASGGGWDYGYTF. The rearrangement joins TRBV5-6 to TRBJ1-2; maybe TRBD1 (5 bases). Per the germline V gene, CDR1 is SGHDT and CDR2 is YYEEEE. This CDR3 spans 13 amino acids. V lost 7 bases and J 3 bases, leaving 13 bases between the germline ends.

By sample fraction, this clone is medium-sized. This CDR3 is CASRVGQGGTEAFF. Here the CDR3 DNA reads TGTGCCAGCAGGGTGGGACAGGGCGGCACTGAAGCTTTCTTT. The chain carries TRBV6-5 and TRBJ1-1, with TRBD1 identical over 9 bases. Trimming at V came to 6 bases and at J to 4 bases, leaving 6 bases not matched to a gene. Germline V lookup: CDR1 MNHEY, CDR2 SVGAGI. This CDR3 has 14 amino acids.

This sequence joins TRBV4-1 and TRBJ2-6; the match to TRBD2 covers 8 bases. Germline trimming cut 1 base from V and 0 bases from J; bases unmatched to any gene: 11. Per the germline V gene, CDR1 is MGHRA and CDR2 is YSYEKL. The CDR3 spans 20 residues. The CDR3 nucleotides are TGCGCCAGCAGCCAAGCGAGGGGACTAGTCCCCAGCTCTGGGGCCAACGTCCTGACTTTC. Translated, it gives CASSQARGLVPSSGANVLTF.

This chain uses TRBV30 with TRBJ1-1; D is perhaps TRBD1 (5 bases). This CDR3 is 15 amino acids long. V was trimmed by 0 bases and J by 5 bases, leaving 16 bases between them. Germline V CDR1 and CDR2: GTSNPN, SVGIG (reference sequence). CDR3 loop: CAWSVERLGGTEAFF. The CDR3, as DNA: TGTGCCTGGAGTGTAGAGCGTCTGGGGGGTACTGAAGCTTTCTTT.

The rearrangement links TRBV30 to TRBJ2-1; possible D gene TRBD2, 5 bases. The CDR3 runs to 20 residues. Germline CDR1 and CDR2: GTSNPN and SVGIG (reference sequence). V lost 0 bases to trimming and J lost 1 base, with 25 bases between them. CDR3 coding DNA: TGTGCCTGGAGTGTGTCTAAATTTGTAGGCCGCCGGGAATCCTACAATGAGCAGTTCTTC. Residues: CAWSVSKFVGRRESYNEQFF.

The chain combines TRBV10-3 with TRBJ1-1; perhaps TRBD1 as D (5 bases). The CDR3 extends over 16 amino acids. V was shortened by 3 bases and J by 1 base, with 15 bases between the two germline ends. Germline values: CDR1 ENHRY, CDR2 SYGVKD. In DNA form, the CDR3 reads TGTGCCATCAGTGAACCCAGGGAATCGAGGAACACTGAAGCTTTCTTT. It encodes CAISEPRESRNTEAFF.

This rearrangement joins TRBV4-1 to TRBJ1-6; D is unresolved. The V gene lost 4 bases and the J gene lost 10 bases, with 8 bases spanning the gap. There are 12 residues in the CDR3. Germline loops: CDR1 MGHRA, CDR2 YSYEKL. In DNA, the CDR3 is TGCGCCAGCAGCCCTATGGGGTCACCCCTCCACTTT. Encoded protein: CASSPMGSPLHF.

The V and J genes are TRBV7-3 and TRBJ1-1; D may be TRBD1 (6 bases). Germline CDR1 SGHTA, CDR2 FQGTGA. The CDR3 spans 14 residues. Trimming removed 3 bases from V and 1 base from J, with 9 bases in between. CDR3 coding DNA: TGTGCCAGCAGCTTTCAAGGGGGGAACACTGAAGCTTTCTTT. Translated: CASSFQGGNTEAFF.

This clone appeared once. The chain has TRBV12-5 and TRBJ2-7, with D possibly being TRBD1 (5 bases). The CDR3 has 14 residues. The V end lost 2 bases, the J end lost 2 bases, and 10 bases lay between the germline ends. The germline V gene encodes CDR1 LGHNT and CDR2 FRNRAP. In nucleotides, the CDR3 is TGTGCTAGTGGTTTGTTTGGGGCCCCCTACGAGCAGTACTTC. Translation: CASGLFGAPYEQYF.

V usage is TRBV15 and J usage is TRBJ2-5; no clear D. CDR3 length: 11 amino acids. Germline V lookup: CDR1 LNHNV, CDR2 YYDKDF (reference sequence). Trimming left V 5 bases short and J 8 bases short, with 9 bases between. CDR3 coding DNA: TGTGCCACCAGCCCCCCGAATACCCAGTACTTC. Protein sequence: CATSPPNTQYF.

This clone was counted once. This rearrangement joins TRBV4-1 to TRBJ2-2, with 8 bases that match TRBD2. Trimming removed 0 bases from V and 6 bases from J; junction bases left unmatched: 3. The germline gives CDR1 MGHRA, CDR2 YSYEKL. This CDR3 comprises 15 residues. CDR3 DNA sequence: TGCGCCAGCAGCCAAGAAGGGACTAGACCCGGGGAGCTGTTTTTT. This encodes CASSQEGTRPGELFF.

This chain uses TRBV11-2 with TRBJ1-2; 8 bases line up with TRBD1. This CDR3 region has 14 residues. V shed 1 base, J shed 7 bases, and the junction held 5 bases outside the gene matches. Germline CDR1 SGHAT, CDR2 FQNNGV. The CDR3 nucleotides read TGTGCCAGCAGCTTAGGACAGGGGAGGGCTGGCTACACCTTC. Its protein is CASSLGQGRAGYTF.